Listed below are T cell receptor beta chains from one sample, sequenced in a study of metastatic and nonmetastatic thyroid tumors. TCRdb recomputed clones from the PCR reads via MiXCR. The repertoire includes 30,000 to 35,000 clones, 25% to 35% of them detected once, and almost 8% sits in the top ten. The material sequenced was blood. These receptors originate from a female donor with papillary thyroid cancer or a benign thyroid nodule (not recorded which). Some clones in this sample may be carry-over from other donors' samples. Both conserved end residues are trimmed from each CDR3.

V gene	J gene	CDR3 protein
TRBV20-1	TRBJ2-7	SARLAGAYEQY
TRBV6-1	TRBJ2-7	ASSEYGAYEQY
TRBV6-1	TRBJ2-5	ASIEIPPGRVLSKTQY
TRBV19	TRBJ1-3	ASTTPSGSGNTIY
TRBV5-1	TRBJ1-2	ASSVELANYGYT
TRBV27	TRBJ2-7	ASSLKAGGAYEQY
TRBV7-9	TRBJ2-1	ASSLEGAPNEQF
TRBV5-6	TRBJ2-2	ASIFYGTGELF
TRBV16	TRBJ1-1	ASSQEGITEAF
TRBV5-1	TRBJ2-5	ASSVPGQKKETQY
TRBV2	TRBJ1-1	ASRQTGMRTEAF
TRBV28	TRBJ1-2	ASGGVRGPYGYT
TRBV4-3	TRBJ2-1	ASRPGQGSPLLNEQF
TRBV6-5	TRBJ2-1	ASSYRTTSSKKCEQF
TRBV5-1	TRBJ1-1	ASSVATMNTEAF
TRBV24-1	TRBJ1-2	ATSGVAGALGNYGYT
TRBV7-3	TRBJ2-1	ASSLIPTSYNEQF
TRBV20-1	TRBJ2-7	SARDYLPEQY
TRBV20-1	TRBJ2-3	SASDSNTQY
TRBV5-1	TRBJ1-2	ASSLEAVGGYT
TRBV4-1	TRBJ2-7	ASSQGLTYSYEQY
TRBV4-1	TRBJ1-5	ASSQTTTVSNQPQH
TRBV19	TRBJ1-2	ASNDGVRSYGYT
TRBV7-8	TRBJ1-1	ASSPRPLFLQKAF
TRBV12-1	TRBJ1-3	ASSSGSTDSGNTIY
TRBV29-1	TRBJ2-7	SVVPRGAISEQY
TRBV6-4	TRBJ2-7	ASSELAGGGYEQY
TRBV6-1	TRBJ1-4	ASSQQGAREKLF
TRBV12-3/TRBV12-4	TRBJ1-3	ASSFLSGSSGNTIY
TRBV11-2	TRBJ2-1	ASSLEGNEHF
TRBV19	TRBJ1-5	ASTAGYRVDQPQH
TRBV30	TRBJ2-2	AGRVAGELF
TRBV6-9	TRBJ2-2	ASSYLEELF
TRBV7-9	TRBJ1-4	ASEPAANEKLF
TRBV20-1	TRBJ1-1	SAASPGGLEGEAF
TRBV12-3/TRBV12-4	TRBJ1-6	ACSWGGPPLQ
TRBV18	TRBJ1-2	ASSPGPDHGYT
TRBV11-3	TRBJ2-1	ASSLRGRNEQF
TRBV12-3/TRBV12-4	TRBJ1-2	ASSLGGAGNYGYT
TRBV20-1	TRBJ2-3	SARLAGGRDTQY
TRBV6-6	TRBJ2-1	ASSYSTQPYNEQF
TRBV9	TRBJ1-2	ASSSGSYGYT
TRBV19	TRBJ1-2	ASTSYRGATDGYT
TRBV4-1	TRBJ1-2	ASSQDFRTDYGYT
TRBV12-3/TRBV12-4	TRBJ2-7	ASSLAGELQQY
TRBV20-1	TRBJ1-1	SARVGGISEAF
TRBV20-1	TRBJ1-1	SSLPPEAF
TRBV19	TRBJ1-1	ASSYGRANTEAF
TRBV7-2	TRBJ2-7	ASSPLAGVYEQY
TRBV6-1	TRBJ2-7	AIATGGEQY
TRBV12-3/TRBV12-4	TRBJ1-1	ASSTSEAF
TRBV3-1	TRBJ1-5	ASSRQQNQPQH
TRBV2	TRBJ1-2	ASYRQGLKGYT
TRBV9	TRBJ2-7	ASSTLLAGGPYEQY
TRBV5-1	TRBJ1-1	ASFGDIYESF
TRBV11-1	TRBJ2-7	ASSASLAVAAYEQY
TRBV9	TRBJ2-3	ASSADGKLTDTQY
TRBV14	TRBJ1-3	ASSQENRGWYTIY
TRBV3-1	TRBJ2-7	ASSQGQFSEQY